The next 25 T cell receptor beta chains were all read from a single sample in a study of memory CD4+ T cells and cytomegalovirus serostatus. The sort gate was single viable CD3+CD4+CD8-CD45RO+ cells for memory CD4+ T cells. Sequenced by immunoSEQ multiplex PCR; TCRdb stores in-frame clones only, minus some. The table lists 35,000 to 45,000 clones, roughly four fifths of them singletons. The sample consisted of memory CD4+ T cells from blood. Receptors originate from an adult in good health and CMV-seronegative.

This clone occurred a few times. This chain connects TRBV4-1 to TRBJ1-1; D unclear. From germline, CDR1 is MGHRA and CDR2 YSYEKL. This CDR3 has 17 residues. V lost 1 base and J lost 0, with 15 bases in between. This CDR3 reads CASSQVDLFSMNTEAFF. CDR3 sequence (DNA): TGCGCCAGCAGCCAAGTGGATCTATTTTCCATGAACACTGAAGCTTTCTTT.

This clone was seen a handful of times. The rearrangement joins TRBV6-5 to TRBJ1-6, with 10 nucleotides matching TRBD1. The CDR3 loop spans 13 amino acids. V gave up 6 bases and J gave up 11 bases; unmatched junction bases: 4. Germline CDR1 is MNHEY and CDR2 is SVGAGI. As DNA, the CDR3 is TGTGCCAGCAGCACGGACAGGGGGACACCCCTCCACTTT. This translates into CASSTDRGTPLHF.

This chain joins TRBV19 and TRBJ1-1; TRBD1 matches at 12 bases. CDR3 length: 15 amino acids. Germline V gene data show CDR1 as LNHDA and CDR2 as SQIVND (reference sequence). V lost 7 bases and J lost 4; bases outside the gene matches: 7. The CDR3 coding sequence is TGTGCCAGTACCGGGACAGGGGGCGGGAGCACTGAAGCTTTCTTT. This encodes CASTGTGGGSTEAFF.

The V and J genes are TRBV7-2 and TRBJ1-1; no clear D gene. This CDR3 has 16 amino acids. Trimming removed 4 bases at V and 1 base at J, with 16 bases between. Germline-derived CDR1 and CDR2 are SGHTA and FQGNSA. This CDR3 is CASSSPPGRQNTEAFF. In DNA, the CDR3 is TGTGCCAGCAGCTCCCCCCCGGGCAGACAGAACACTGAAGCTTTCTTT.

This clone came up a few times. J is TRBJ1-1 and V is TRBV7-2; D perhaps matches TRBD1 (5 bases). Germline CDR1 and CDR2: SGHTA and FQGNSA. The CDR3 contains 19 residues. Deletions cut 7 bases from V and 0 bases from J, with 27 bases between. This CDR3 is CASTPRWEGQRGMNTEAFF. The CDR3 DNA sequence: TGTGCCAGCACCCCCAGGTGGGAGGGGCAGAGGGGTATGAACACTGAAGCTTTCTTT.

This clone was found a few times. The rearrangement joins TRBV19 to TRBJ1-6; no definite D call. The CDR3 runs to 14 residues. V lost 7 bases, J lost 9 bases, and 16 bases lay in between. Germline CDR1 is LNHDA and CDR2 is SQIVND (reference sequence). The DNA for the CDR3 is TGTGCCAGTACCGGGTCGGCAGCTCGTTCACCCCTCCACTTT. Its translation is CASTGSAARSPLHF.

The table lists this clone with a few counts. The chain recombines TRBV4-1 with TRBJ2-3; the D is unclear. V dropped 1 base and J dropped 2 bases, with 13 bases sitting between them. This CDR3 has 16 residues. The germline CDR1 and CDR2 sequences are MGHRA and YSYEKL. The chain's CDR3 is CASSQAIRAPTDTQYF. CDR3 nucleotide sequence: TGCGCCAGCAGCCAAGCTATAAGGGCCCCCACAGATACGCAGTATTTT.

The CDR3 loop is CASSSRTGLGVWQYF. The CDR3 DNA is TGTGCCAGCAGCTCCCGGACGGGCCTGGGGGTGTGGCAGTACTTC. This chain uses TRBV7-2 with TRBJ2-7; D is perhaps TRBD1 or TRBD2 (5 bases each). The CDR3 length is 15 residues. Germline lookup yields CDR1 SGHTA and CDR2 FQGNSA. Trimming took off 4 bases at V and 9 bases at J, with 22 bases between the two ends.

The rearrangement links TRBV7-2 to TRBJ1-1; a possible D gene is TRBD1 (6 bases). CDR1 is SGHTA, CDR2 FQGNSA, per germline. The CDR3 totals 14 residues. V lost 2 bases and J lost 4, with 11 bases in between. The CDR3 loop is CASSLSQGSTEAFF. Here the CDR3 DNA reads TGTGCCAGCAGCTTATCTCAGGGGAGCACTGAAGCTTTCTTT.

The chain recombines TRBV6-1 with TRBJ1-1; 9 positions match TRBD1. The CDR3 runs to 13 residues. Losses at the gene ends were 5 bases for V and 11 bases for J; bases not matched to a gene: 9. Germline assignment: CDR1 MNHNS and CDR2 SASEGT. This chain's CDR3 is CASSPPGQGDAFF. The CDR3 coding sequence is TGTGCCAGCAGTCCCCCGGGACAGGGTGACGCTTTCTTT.

The chain recombines TRBV6-1 with TRBJ1-1; D uncertain. There are 12 residues in the CDR3. Germline V lookup: CDR1 MNHNS, CDR2 SASEGT. V was pared by 6 bases and J by 1 base, with 6 bases between. This chain's CDR3 is CASSWGNTEAFF. The CDR3 DNA sequence: TGTGCCAGCAGCTGGGGGAACACTGAAGCTTTCTTT.

The chain carries TRBV7-8 and TRBJ1-1; maybe TRBD1 (6 bases). V was pared by 5 bases and J by 1 base, with 14 bases between. This CDR3 is 15 amino acids long. Germline V lookup: CDR1 SGHVS, CDR2 FQNEAQ. CDR3 nucleotide sequence: TGTGCCAGCAGCCCACCCGGGACACCGAACACTGAAGCTTTCTTT. This translates into CASSPPGTPNTEAFF.

The chain joins TRBV5-4 to TRBJ1-3; no clear D gene. The V end lost 0 bases, the J end lost 2 bases, and 18 bases lay between the germline ends. The CDR3 length is 18 residues. Germline V gene data show CDR1 as SGHNT and CDR2 as YYREEE (reference sequence). The CDR3 nucleotides read TGTGCCAGCAGCTTGGGGCTGACCGGTGTTAATACTGGAAACACCATATATTTT. It translates to CASSLGLTGVNTGNTIYF.

This sequence joins TRBV18 and TRBJ1-6, with a weak D call TRBD1 (6 bases). Germline V lookup: CDR1 KGHSH, CDR2 LQKENI. This CDR3 region has 16 residues. Trimming shortened V by 4 bases and J by 5 bases, and 15 bases separated the two germline ends. The CDR3 DNA is TGTGCCAGCTCACTGCCTTCGAGACAGGATAATTCACCCCTCCACTTT. Protein sequence: CASSLPSRQDNSPLHF.

The chain is built from TRBV2 and TRBJ1-3, with D possibly being TRBD1 (5 bases). In germline, CDR1 is SNHLY, CDR2 FYNNEI. This CDR3 comprises 14 residues. With 4 bases removed from V and 2 bases from J, the gap between germline ends came to 9 bases. CDR3 region: CASSVGGTGNTIYF. In DNA form, the CDR3 reads TGTGCCAGCAGTGTCGGGGGGACTGGAAACACCATATATTTT.

This sequence joins TRBV6-1 and TRBJ1-5, with TRBD1 matching over 8 bases. The CDR3 contains 14 residues. In germline, CDR1 is MNHNS, CDR2 SASEGT. CDR3 sequence: CAFGTGLGNQPQHF. CDR3 sequence (DNA): TGTGCTTTCGGGACAGGACTAGGAAATCAGCCCCAGCATTTT.

The V and J genes are TRBV5-6 and TRBJ2-5; D might be TRBD1 (7 bases). There are 13 residues in the CDR3. Germline loops: CDR1 SGHDT, CDR2 YYEEEE. The ends were cut back, 4 bases at V and 5 bases at J, with 12 bases in the middle. The chain's CDR3 is CASSRDSGETQYF. The CDR3, as DNA: TGTGCCAGCAGCCGGGACAGCGGGGAGACCCAGTACTTC.

This clone was seen a single time. The V gene is TRBV21-1, the J gene TRBJ1-4. TRBV21-1 is tagged as a pseudogene. The CDR3 contains 15 residues. Here the CDR3 DNA reads TGTGCCAGCAGCAAACAGGGACGCCCACATGAAAAACTGTTTTTT. Translated, it gives CASSKQGRPHEKLFF.

The rearrangement uses TRBV9 and TRBJ1-1, with 9 bases identical to TRBD1. The V segment lost 5 bases and the J segment 11 bases; nucleotides outside the gene matches: 7. Looked up from germline, CDR1 is SGDLS and CDR2 is YYNGEE. The CDR3 is made up of 12 amino acids. The chain's CDR3 is CASSTGQGRAFF. The CDR3 region has the DNA TGTGCCAGCAGTACGGGACAGGGCCGGGCTTTCTTT.

Worth noting for this clone: Mismatch with germline at one junction end may stem from a read error. The chain has TRBV5-1 and TRBJ1-4; TRBD1 might be the D (6 bases). The CDR3 runs to 19 residues. CDR1 and CDR2 (germline): SGHRS, YFSETQ. For the CDR3, the DNA is TGCGCCCGCAGCTTGGGGGGGGGCGCGCCCATCCTCAATAATGAAAAACTGTTTTTT. Residues: CARSLGGGAPILNNEKLFF.

This chain connects TRBV6-6 to TRBJ1-1; D is unresolved. The CDR3 is 12 amino acids. CDR1 and CDR2 from the germline V gene are MNHNY and SVGAGI (reference sequence). Trimming shortened V by 8 bases and J by 0 bases, and 7 bases separated the two germline ends. The CDR3 region has the DNA TGTGCCAGCCATCGGCTGAACACTGAAGCTTTCTTT. Protein product: CASHRLNTEAFF.

This clone is medium-sized. The chain carries TRBV5-5 and TRBJ1-2, with D unresolved. This CDR3 region has 14 residues. The germline gives CDR1 SGHKS, CDR2 YYEKEE (reference sequence). The germline V and J ends were trimmed by 4 bases and 8 bases, with 18 bases remaining between them. CDR3 nucleotide sequence: TGTGCCAGCAGCCCGCGGGCGGAGGGAAACGGCTACACCTTC. Translated, it gives CASSPRAEGNGYTF. The full variable domain, completed using reference TRBV5-5 and TRBJ1-2, is DAGVTQSPTHLIKTRGQQVTLRCSPISGHKSVSWYQQVLGQGPQFIFQYYEKEERGRGNFPDRFSARQFPNYSSELNVNALLLGDSALYLCASSPRAEGNGYTFGSGTRLTVV.

V gene TRBV6-6 combines with J gene TRBJ2-3; 7 bases agree with TRBD1. Looked up from germline, CDR1 is MNHNY and CDR2 is SVGAGI (reference sequence). J was trimmed by 0 bases and V by 5 bases; bases with no gene match: 8. CDR3 size: 16 residues. The chain's CDR3 is CASSSGTETSTDTQYF. In nucleotides, the CDR3 is TGTGCCAGCAGTAGTGGGACAGAAACTAGCACAGATACGCAGTATTTT.

The chain links TRBV30 to TRBJ2-7; 7 positions agree with TRBD2. Germline CDR1 is GTSNPN and CDR2 is SVGIG (reference sequence). The V segment lost 4 bases and the J segment 9 bases; nucleotides outside the gene matches: 9. There are 12 residues in the CDR3. The CDR3 DNA reads as TGTGCCTGGACCGACCGGGGGGTACGGCAGTACTTC. Its protein is CAWTDRGVRQYF.

The genes are TRBV2 and TRBJ2-7; no clear D gene. The CDR3 spans 13 residues. Germline lookup yields CDR1 SNHLY and CDR2 FYNNEI. Trimming removed 1 base at V and 5 bases at J, with 9 bases between. Written as DNA, the CDR3 is TGTGCCAGCAGTGAAGGCAGGTTGAACGAGCAGTACTTC. Its protein is CASSEGRLNEQYF.